This TCR beta chain was documented in a study of neurological immune-mediated disorders. Findings and caveats of the study: HTLV-1-associated myelopathy had the most TCR clonal expansion, while multiple sclerosis had the least, a level that fell below healthy controls.

The sample's time point: longitudinal time-point 3. This clonotype was found many times. Antigen: not known. J gave up 2 bases and V 0 bases, and 8 bases lay outside the gene matches. The germline V gene has CDR1 SGHTA and CDR2 FQGTGA. The CDR3 totals 17 residues. The authors produced cDNA by 5'RACE using 10-nucleotide random UMIs. In every sequencing run, more than 180 million TCR-beta sequences were generated from 15-18 subjects. TCRdb independently ran MiXCR on the 5' RACE reads; one entry per CDR3 protein. The repertoire consists of approximately 50,000 distinct CDR3 sequences, with roughly 7.7% occurring once and the leading ten covering about 1.9%.

J is TRBJ2-5 and V is TRBV7-3; 8 bases match TRBD2. The source is a woman in her forties in good health. Specimen: PBMCs. CDR3 nucleotides: TGTGCCAGCAGCTTAACGGCTTTGGCGGGGGGACAAGAGACCCAGTACTTC. Amino acids: CASSLTALAGGQETQYF.